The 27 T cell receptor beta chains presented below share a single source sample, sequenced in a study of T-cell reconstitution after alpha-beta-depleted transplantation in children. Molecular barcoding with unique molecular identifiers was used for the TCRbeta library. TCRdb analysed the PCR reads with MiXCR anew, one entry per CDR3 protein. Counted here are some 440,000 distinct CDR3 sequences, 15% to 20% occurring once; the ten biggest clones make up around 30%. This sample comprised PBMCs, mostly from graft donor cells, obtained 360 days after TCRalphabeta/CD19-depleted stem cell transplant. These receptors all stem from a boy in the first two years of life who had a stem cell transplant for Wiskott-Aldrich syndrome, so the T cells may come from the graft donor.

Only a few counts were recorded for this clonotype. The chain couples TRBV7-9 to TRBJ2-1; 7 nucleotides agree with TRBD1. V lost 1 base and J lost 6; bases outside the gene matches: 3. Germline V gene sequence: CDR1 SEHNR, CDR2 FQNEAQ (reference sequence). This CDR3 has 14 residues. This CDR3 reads CASSLGNRGNEQFF. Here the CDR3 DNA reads TGTGCCAGCAGCTTAGGTAACAGGGGCAATGAGCAGTTCTTC.

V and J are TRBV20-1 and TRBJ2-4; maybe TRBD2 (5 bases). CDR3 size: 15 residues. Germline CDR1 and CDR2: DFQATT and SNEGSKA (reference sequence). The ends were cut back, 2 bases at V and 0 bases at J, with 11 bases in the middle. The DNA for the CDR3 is TGCAGTGCTAGACATAGAGGGTTAGCCAAAAACATTCAGTACTTC. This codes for CSARHRGLAKNIQYF.

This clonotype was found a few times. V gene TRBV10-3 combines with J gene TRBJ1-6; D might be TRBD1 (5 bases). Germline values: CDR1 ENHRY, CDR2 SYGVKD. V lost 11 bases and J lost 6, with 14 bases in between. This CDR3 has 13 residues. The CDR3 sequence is CAASGRGNSPLHF. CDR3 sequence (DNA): TGTGCCGCCTCAGGGAGAGGTAATTCACCCCTCCACTTT.

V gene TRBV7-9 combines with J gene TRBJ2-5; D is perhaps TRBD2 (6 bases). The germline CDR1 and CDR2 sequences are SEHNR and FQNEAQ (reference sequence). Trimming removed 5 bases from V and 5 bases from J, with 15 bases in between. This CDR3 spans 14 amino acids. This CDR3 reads CASSGPGDRETQYF. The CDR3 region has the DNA TGTGCCAGCAGCGGACCGGGGGATCGGGAGACCCAGTACTTC.

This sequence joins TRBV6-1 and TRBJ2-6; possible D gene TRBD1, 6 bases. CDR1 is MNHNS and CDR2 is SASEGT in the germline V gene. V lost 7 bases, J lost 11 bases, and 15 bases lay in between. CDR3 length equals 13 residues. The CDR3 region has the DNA TGTGCCAGCACCGGACAGCCGTTTCACGTCCTGACTTTC. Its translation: CASTGQPFHVLTF.

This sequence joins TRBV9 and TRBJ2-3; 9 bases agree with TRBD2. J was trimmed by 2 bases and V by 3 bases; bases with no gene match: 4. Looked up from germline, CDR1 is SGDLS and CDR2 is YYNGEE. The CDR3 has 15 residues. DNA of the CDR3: TGTGCCAGCAGCGCTGTAGCGGGGGCCACAGATACGCAGTATTTT. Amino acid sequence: CASSAVAGATDTQYF.

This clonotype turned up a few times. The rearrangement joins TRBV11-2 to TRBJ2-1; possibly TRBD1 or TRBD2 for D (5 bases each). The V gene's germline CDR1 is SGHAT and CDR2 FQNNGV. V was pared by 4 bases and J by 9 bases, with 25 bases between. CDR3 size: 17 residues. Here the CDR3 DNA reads TGTGCCAGCAGCTCCCGTCTCCCGGGCCCGTTGGGACCTGAGCAGTTCTTC. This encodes CASSSRLPGPLGPEQFF.

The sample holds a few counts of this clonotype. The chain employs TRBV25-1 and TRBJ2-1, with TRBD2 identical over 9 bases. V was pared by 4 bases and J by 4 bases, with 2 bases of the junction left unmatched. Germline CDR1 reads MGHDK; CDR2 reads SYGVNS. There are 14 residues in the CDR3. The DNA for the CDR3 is TGTGCCAGCAGTGGAGCGGGAGGTTACAATGAGCAGTTCTTC. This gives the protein CASSGAGGYNEQFF.

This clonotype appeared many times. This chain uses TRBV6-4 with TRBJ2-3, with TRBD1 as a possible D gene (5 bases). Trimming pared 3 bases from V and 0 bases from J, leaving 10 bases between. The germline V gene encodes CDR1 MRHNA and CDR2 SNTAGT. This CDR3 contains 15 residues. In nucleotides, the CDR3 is TGTGCCAGCAGTGATGGGGCTAGGAGCACAGATACGCAGTATTTT. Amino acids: CASSDGARSTDTQYF.

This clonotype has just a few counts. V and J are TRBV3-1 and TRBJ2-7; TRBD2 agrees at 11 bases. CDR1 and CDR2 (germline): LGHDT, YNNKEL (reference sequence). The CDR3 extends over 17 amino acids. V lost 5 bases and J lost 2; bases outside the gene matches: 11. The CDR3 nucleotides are TGTGCCAGCAGCTCCAGACTAGCGGGGCTTGCCCCCTACGAGCAGTACTTC. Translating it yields CASSSRLAGLAPYEQYF.

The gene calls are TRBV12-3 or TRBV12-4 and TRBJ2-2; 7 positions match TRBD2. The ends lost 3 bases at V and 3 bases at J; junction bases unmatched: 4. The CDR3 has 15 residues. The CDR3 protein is CASSFWAGDTGELFF. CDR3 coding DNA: TGTGCCAGCAGTTTTTGGGCGGGGGACACCGGGGAGCTGTTTTTT.

This chain's CDR3 is CASSQESGQQFF. The CDR3 nucleotides are TGTGCCAGCAGCCAAGAGTCGGGACAGCAGTTCTTC. The genes are TRBV3-1 and TRBJ2-1; D is tentatively TRBD1 or TRBD2 (5 bases each). V lost 0 bases and J 11 bases, leaving 8 bases between the germline ends. Germline V gene data show CDR1 as LGHDT and CDR2 as YNNKEL (reference sequence). There are 12 residues in the CDR3.

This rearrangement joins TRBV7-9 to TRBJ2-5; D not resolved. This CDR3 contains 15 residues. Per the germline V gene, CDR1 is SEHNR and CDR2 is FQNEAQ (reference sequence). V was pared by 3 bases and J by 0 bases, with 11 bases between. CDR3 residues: CASSFGSKYQETQYF. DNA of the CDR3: TGTGCCAGCAGCTTCGGCAGCAAGTACCAAGAGACCCAGTACTTC.

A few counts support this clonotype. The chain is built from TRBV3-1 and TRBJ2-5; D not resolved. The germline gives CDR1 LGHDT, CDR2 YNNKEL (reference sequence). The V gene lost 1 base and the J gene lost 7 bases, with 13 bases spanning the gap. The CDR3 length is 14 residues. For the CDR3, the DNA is TGTGCCAGCAGCCAAGGAACAGCCGTGGGGACCCAGTACTTC. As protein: CASSQGTAVGTQYF.

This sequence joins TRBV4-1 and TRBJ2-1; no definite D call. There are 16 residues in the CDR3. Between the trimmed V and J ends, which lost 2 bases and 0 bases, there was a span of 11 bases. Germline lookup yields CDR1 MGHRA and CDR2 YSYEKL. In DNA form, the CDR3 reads TGCGCCAGCAGCCAACATCTGGGTCGCTCCTACAATGAGCAGTTCTTC. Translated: CASSQHLGRSYNEQFF.

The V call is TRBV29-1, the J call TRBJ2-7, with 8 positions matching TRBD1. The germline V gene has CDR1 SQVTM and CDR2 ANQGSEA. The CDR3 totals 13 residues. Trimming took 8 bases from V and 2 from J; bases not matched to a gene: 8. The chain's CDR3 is CSILQGVPYEQYF. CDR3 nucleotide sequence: TGCAGCATTCTACAGGGGGTCCCCTACGAGCAGTACTTC.

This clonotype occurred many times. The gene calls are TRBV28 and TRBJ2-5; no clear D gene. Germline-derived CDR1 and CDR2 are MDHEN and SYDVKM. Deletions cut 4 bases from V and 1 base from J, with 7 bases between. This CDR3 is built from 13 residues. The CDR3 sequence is CASSSTPQETQYF. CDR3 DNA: TGTGCCAGCAGTTCAACTCCCCAAGAGACCCAGTACTTC.

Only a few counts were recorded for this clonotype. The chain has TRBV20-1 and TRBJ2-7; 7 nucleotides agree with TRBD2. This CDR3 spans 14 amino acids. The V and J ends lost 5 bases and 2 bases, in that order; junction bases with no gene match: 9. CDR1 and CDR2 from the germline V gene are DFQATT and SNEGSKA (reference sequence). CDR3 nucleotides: TGCAGTGCTCTCGGGGGGATAGCACCCTACGAGCAGTACTTC. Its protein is CSALGGIAPYEQYF.

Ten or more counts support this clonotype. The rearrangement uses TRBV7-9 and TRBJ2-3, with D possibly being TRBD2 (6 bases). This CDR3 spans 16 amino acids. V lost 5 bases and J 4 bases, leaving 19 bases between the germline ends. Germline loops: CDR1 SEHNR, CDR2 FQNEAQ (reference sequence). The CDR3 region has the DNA TGTGCCAGCAGCCGGGCCTGGAGGGGACCGTCAGATACGCAGTATTTT. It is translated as CASSRAWRGPSDTQYF.

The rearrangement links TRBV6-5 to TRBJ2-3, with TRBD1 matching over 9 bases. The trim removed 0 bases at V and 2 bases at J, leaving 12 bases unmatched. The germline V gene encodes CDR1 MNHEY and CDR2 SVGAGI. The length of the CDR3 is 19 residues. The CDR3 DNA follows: TGTGCCAGCAGTTACTCGTGGGGACAGGGTAGAGTACCCACAGATACGCAGTATTTT. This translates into CASSYSWGQGRVPTDTQYF.

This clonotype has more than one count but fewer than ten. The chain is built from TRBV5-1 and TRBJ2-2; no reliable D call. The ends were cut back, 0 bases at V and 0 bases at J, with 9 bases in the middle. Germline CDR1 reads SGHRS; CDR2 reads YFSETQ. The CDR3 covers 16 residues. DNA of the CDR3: TGCGCCAGCAGCTTGGGGGCGTCAACGAACACCGGGGAGCTGTTTTTT. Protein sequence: CASSLGASTNTGELFF.

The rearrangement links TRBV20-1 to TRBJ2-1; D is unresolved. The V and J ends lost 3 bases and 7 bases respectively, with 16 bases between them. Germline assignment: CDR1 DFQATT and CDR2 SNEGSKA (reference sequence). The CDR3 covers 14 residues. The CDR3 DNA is TGCAGTGCTAGTCAGTTCCGGGCTACTAATGAGCAGTTCTTC. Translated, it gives CSASQFRATNEQFF.

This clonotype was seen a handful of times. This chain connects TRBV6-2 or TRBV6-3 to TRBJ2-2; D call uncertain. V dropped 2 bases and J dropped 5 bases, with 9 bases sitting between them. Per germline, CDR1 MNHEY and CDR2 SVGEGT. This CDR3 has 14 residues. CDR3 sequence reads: CASSYQRVTGELFF. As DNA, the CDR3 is TGTGCCAGCAGTTACCAAAGGGTGACCGGGGAGCTGTTTTTT.

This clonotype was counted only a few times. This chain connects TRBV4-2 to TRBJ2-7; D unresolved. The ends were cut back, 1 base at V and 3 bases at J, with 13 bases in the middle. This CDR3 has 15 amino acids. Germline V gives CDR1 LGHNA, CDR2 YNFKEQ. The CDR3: CASSQGSQISYEQYF. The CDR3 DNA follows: TGTGCCAGCAGCCAAGGTAGTCAGATAAGCTACGAGCAGTACTTC.

The CDR3: CASSQGTGSSSGANVLTF. CDR3 in DNA: TGCGCCAGCAGCCAAGGAACAGGGTCCTCCTCTGGGGCCAACGTCCTGACTTTC. V usage is TRBV4-3 and J usage is TRBJ2-6; TRBD1 might be the D (6 bases). From germline, CDR1 is LGHNA and CDR2 YSLEER. V lost 1 base to trimming and J lost 0 bases, with 13 bases between them. CDR3 length: 18 amino acids.

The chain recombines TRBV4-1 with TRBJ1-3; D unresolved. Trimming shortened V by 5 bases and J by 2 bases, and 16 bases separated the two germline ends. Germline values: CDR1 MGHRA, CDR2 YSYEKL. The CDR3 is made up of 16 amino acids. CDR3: CASSSHSLDPGNTIYF. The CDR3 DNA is TGCGCCAGCAGCTCGCACTCTCTAGACCCTGGAAACACCATATATTTT.

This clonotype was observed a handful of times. The DNA of the CDR3 is TGCAGCGTTGAAGTTTTCGCAGAGACCCAGTACTTC. It translates to CSVEVFAETQYF. The rearrangement joins TRBV29-1 to TRBJ2-5; no definite D call. The CDR3 spans 12 residues. The ends were cut back, 1 base at V and 4 bases at J, with 7 bases in the middle. Germline CDR1 SQVTM, CDR2 ANQGSEA.